One and the same sample provided the 18 T cell receptor beta chains below, sequenced in a study of T cell repertoires in cytomegalovirus infection. MiXCR, applied by TCRdb to the reads, yields one record per CDR3 protein. The sample contains 350,000 to 500,000 distinct CDR3 sequences, roughly 31% of which appear only once. The sequenced sample was PBMCs. These receptors originate from a human donor in good health (CMV status not recorded). Some clones in this sample may be carry-over from other donors' samples.

This chain joins TRBV20-1 and TRBJ2-3, with a tentative D call TRBD1 (5 bases). CDR3 size: 14 residues. Germline CDR1 reads DFQATT; CDR2 reads SNEGSKA (reference sequence). Trimming pared 4 bases from V and 1 base from J, leaving 12 bases between. CDR3 sequence (DNA): TGCAGTGCTACCTGGTCAGGGCGCACAGATACGCAGTATTTT. Its protein is CSATWSGRTDTQYF.

The rearrangement joins TRBV19 to TRBJ1-5, with D uncertain. There are 15 residues in the CDR3. V was pared by 1 base and J by 4 bases, with 11 bases between. The V gene's germline CDR1 is LNHDA and CDR2 SQIVND (reference sequence). In DNA, the CDR3 is TGTGCCAGTAGTATAGTGAGGCCAATTAATCAGCCCCAGCATTTT. Its protein product is CASSIVRPINQPQHF.

The rearrangement links TRBV27 to TRBJ2-4; D not certain. CDR1 and CDR2 (germline): MNHEY, SMNVEV (reference sequence). CDR3 length: 15 residues. Trimming pared 4 bases from V and 11 bases from J, leaving 21 bases between. CDR3 DNA: TGTGCCAGCAGTTCCGCTCCAACTTCAACGTCCGTTCAGTACTTC. Translated, it gives CASSSAPTSTSVQYF.

This clonotype came up a few times. The V gene is TRBV6-1, the J gene TRBJ2-7; 10 bases match TRBD1. Germline CDR1 is MNHNS and CDR2 is SASEGT. The V and J ends lost 0 bases and 4 bases, in that order; junction bases with no gene match: 6. This CDR3 is 16 amino acids long. The CDR3, as DNA: TGTGCCAGCAGTGAAGCGCCAGACAGGGGGCTGTACGAGCAGTACTTC. It encodes CASSEAPDRGLYEQYF.

This clonotype was observed a handful of times. The chain couples TRBV6-5 to TRBJ1-4; 10 positions agree with TRBD1. Germline values: CDR1 MNHEY, CDR2 SVGAGI. This CDR3 is 15 amino acids long. The J segment lost 7 bases and the V segment lost 6 bases, leaving 8 bases of the junction unmatched. The CDR3 DNA follows: TGTGCCAGCAGATCCGACAGGGGGCCTACTGAAAAACTGTTTTTT. As protein: CASRSDRGPTEKLFF.

This clonotype was detected only once. The chain carries TRBV19 and TRBJ1-2; 9 bases align to TRBD1. Germline CDR1 and CDR2: LNHDA and SQIVND (reference sequence). V shed 4 bases and J 5 bases; nucleotides not matched to a gene: 5. CDR3 length equals 14 residues. DNA for the CDR3: TGTGCCAGTAGTACGGACAGGGGAAAATATGGCTACACCTTC. Translating it yields CASSTDRGKYGYTF.

This chain joins TRBV20-1 and TRBJ2-3; 9 bases match TRBD2. The V and J ends lost 3 bases and 2 bases, in that order; junction bases with no gene match: 12. Germline loops: CDR1 DFQATT, CDR2 SNEGSKA (reference sequence). The CDR3 consists of 17 residues. The CDR3 sequence is CSASWAGGPGYTDTQYF. CDR3 DNA: TGCAGTGCTAGTTGGGCGGGGGGGCCGGGATACACAGATACGCAGTATTTT.

The V gene is TRBV25-1, the J gene TRBJ1-1; D not certain. Germline lookup yields CDR1 MGHDK and CDR2 SYGVNS. V lost 2 bases and J 6 bases, leaving 7 bases between the germline ends. The CDR3 extends over 12 amino acids. The DNA of the CDR3 is TGTGCCAGCAGTGAACTTGAAGCTGAAGCTTTCTTT. Its protein product is CASSELEAEAFF.

The chain combines TRBV5-5 with TRBJ2-5; 8 bases are shared with TRBD1. CDR1 SGHKS and CDR2 YYEKEE come from the germline V gene (reference sequence). The CDR3 runs 14 residues. Losses at the gene ends were 4 bases for V and 7 bases for J; bases not matched to a gene: 9. The CDR3 sequence is CASSTRQGLGTQYF. The CDR3 DNA is TGTGCCAGCAGCACCCGACAGGGGCTTGGGACCCAGTACTTC.

The chain links TRBV10-2 to TRBJ1-2; TRBD1 matches 8 bases. Germline CDR1 WSHSY, CDR2 SAAADI. The CDR3 totals 15 residues. The V and J ends lost 3 bases and 4 bases, in that order; junction bases with no gene match: 7. The CDR3 is CASSDPGQGSYGYTF. The CDR3 nucleotides are TGCGCCAGCAGTGACCCAGGACAGGGAAGCTATGGCTACACCTTC.

The V gene is TRBV20-1, the J gene TRBJ2-7; the match to TRBD2 covers 8 bases. V lost 7 bases, J lost 2 bases, and 7 bases stayed unmatched. From germline, CDR1 is DFQATT and CDR2 SNEGSKA (reference sequence). The CDR3 contains 13 residues. CDR3 sequence: CSVAGGQAYEQYF. CDR3 bases: TGCAGTGTCGCGGGGGGCCAAGCCTACGAGCAGTACTTC.

This rearrangement joins TRBV7-6 to TRBJ1-2; TRBD1 agrees at 10 bases. Trimming took 5 bases from V and 4 from J; bases not matched to a gene: 10. Germline V lookup: CDR1 SGHVS, CDR2 FNYEAQ. CDR3 length equals 16 residues. The chain's CDR3 is CASSTITRDRGYGYTF. The CDR3 nucleotides are TGTGCCAGCAGCACCATCACCCGGGACAGGGGCTATGGCTACACCTTC.

V and J are TRBV7-4 and TRBJ1-1, with TRBD1 matching 7 bases. The germline gives CDR1 SGHVT, CDR2 SQSDAQ. This CDR3 has 13 amino acids. Unmatched junction bases numbered 10, after V lost 10 bases and J lost 5 bases. CDR3 sequence (DNA): TGTGCCATCTATCGACAGGGATGGACTGAAGCTTTCTTT. Its protein is CAIYRQGWTEAFF. The entire variable domain, with the rest obtained from reference TRBV7-4 and TRBJ1-1, is as follows: GAGVSQSPRYKVAKRGRDVALRCDSISGHVTLYWYRQTLGQGSEVLTYSQSDAQRDKSGRPSGRFSAERPERSVSTLKIQRTEQGDSAVYLCAIYRQGWTEAFFGQGTRLTVV.

Concerning this clonotype itself: With a much larger clone just one base away, this may be a read error. This rearrangement joins TRBV6-2 or TRBV6-3 to TRBJ2-6; D possibly uses TRBD1 or TRBD2 (6 bases each). Per germline, CDR1 MNHEY and CDR2 SVGEGT. This CDR3 has 14 residues. The CDR3 sequence is CASSQGPGANVRTF. CDR3 nucleotides: TGTGCCAGCAGTCAAGGCCCGGGGGCCAACGTCCGGACTTTC.

This clonotype showed up just once. The genes are TRBV20-1 and TRBJ2-5; perhaps D is TRBD1 or TRBD2 (6 bases each). There are 15 residues in the CDR3. Trimming pared 0 bases from V and 3 bases from J, leaving 14 bases between. The germline CDR1 and CDR2 sequences are DFQATT and SNEGSKA (reference sequence). The CDR3 region has the DNA TGCAGTGCTAGAGATAGGAGGGGGGCAGAAGAGACCCAGTACTTC. Translation: CSARDRRGAEETQYF.

This clonotype showed up many times. The chain joins TRBV7-2 to TRBJ2-3, with 8 positions matching TRBD2. Germline CDR1 reads SGHTA; CDR2 reads FQGNSA. The CDR3 loop spans 14 amino acids. Trimming at V came to 5 bases and at J to 1 base, leaving 2 bases not matched to a gene. CDR3 coding DNA: TGTGCCAGCAGCCTGGGACTAGGCACAGATACGCAGTATTTT. Translating gives CASSLGLGTDTQYF.

The table lists this clonotype with many counts. The CDR3 sequence is CASSQSVEAFF. The DNA for the CDR3 is TGTGCCAGCAGTCAAAGTGTGGAAGCTTTCTTT. The chain joins TRBV7-2 to TRBJ1-1, with D unresolved. The germline V gene has CDR1 SGHTA and CDR2 FQGNSA. The ends were cut back, 6 bases at V and 8 bases at J, with 10 bases in the middle. There are 11 residues in the CDR3.

The chain is built from TRBV25-1 and TRBJ2-1, with 8 bases aligning to TRBD1. This CDR3 is 16 amino acids long. Germline V gene data show CDR1 as MGHDK and CDR2 as SYGVNS. The junction had 5 bases not matched to a gene; V was cut back by 1 base and J by 3 bases. This CDR3 reads CASSEWKDRDYNEQFF. The CDR3 region has the DNA TGTGCCAGCAGTGAATGGAAGGACAGGGACTACAATGAGCAGTTCTTC.